These 13 T cell receptor beta chains came from one sample sequenced in a study of CD8+CD57+ T cells in acquired aplastic anemia. Profiling that covered TCR beta VDJ and CDR3 relied on genomic DNA as its template. TCRdb recomputed calls from the reads with MiXCR, one row per CDR3 protein. Of about 270,000 distinct CDR3 sequences in the sample, approximately 57% were seen once. Sequencing was performed on sorted CD4+, CD8+, or CD8+CD57+ T cells (not recorded which) from PBMCs. The receptors originated from a human donor with severe aplastic anemia or a healthy control (not recorded which).

This chain links TRBV2 with TRBJ2-1, with 9 bases lining up with TRBD1. Per the germline V gene, CDR1 is SNHLY and CDR2 is FYNNEI. V was pared by 5 bases and J by 8 bases, with 16 bases of the junction left unmatched. The CDR3 runs 17 residues. DNA of the CDR3: TGTGCCAGCAGTTACCCATCACCCGGGACAGGGTTCGATGAGCAGTTCTTC. Translation gives CASSYPSPGTGFDEQFF. Full variable domain (rest looked up from reference TRBV2 and TRBJ2-1): EPEVTQTPSHQVTQMGQEVILRCVPISNHLYFYWYRQILGQKVEFLVSFYNNEISEKSEIFDDQFSVERPDGSNFTLKIRSTKLEDSAMYFCASSYPSPGTGFDEQFFGPGTRLTVL.

The V call is TRBV5-1, the J call TRBJ2-7; 8 bases match TRBD2. The germline V gene encodes CDR1 SGHRS and CDR2 YFSETQ. This CDR3 region has 14 residues. V trimming: 0 bases; J trimming: 2 bases; junction bases outside the gene matches: 1. CDR3 residues: CASSLVSGTYEQYF. CDR3 in DNA: TGCGCCAGCAGCTTGGTTAGCGGGACCTACGAGCAGTACTTC.

The gene calls are TRBV7-2 and TRBJ1-2; D is possibly TRBD1 (5 bases). CDR1 is SGHTA, CDR2 FQGNSA, per germline. The length of the CDR3 is 15 residues. V lost 1 base and J lost 4, with 13 bases in between. The CDR3 DNA reads TGTGCCAGCAGCTTAGACCTAGGGGCGAGCTATGGCTACACCTTC. Protein: CASSLDLGASYGYTF.

In its sample, this clonotype was seen a few times. A much larger clonotype is one base distant, so this may be a read error. This rearrangement joins TRBV9 to TRBJ2-3; 9 bases match TRBD2. Germline-derived CDR1 and CDR2 are SGDLS and YYNGEE. The V segment lost 0 bases and the J segment 6 bases; nucleotides outside the gene matches: 8. This CDR3 contains 16 residues. CDR3 bases: TGTGCCAGCAGCGTAGTGGGCGGGGGGGCCTCGGATACGCAGTATTTT. This sequence encodes CASSVVGGGASDTQYF.

V usage is TRBV10-3 and J usage is TRBJ1-2; 9 positions agree with TRBD1. The CDR3 runs to 16 residues. The trim removed 3 bases at V and 0 bases at J, leaving 5 bases unmatched. Germline-derived CDR1 and CDR2 are ENHRY and SYGVKD. The CDR3 sequence: CAISELQGATNYGYTF. The CDR3, as DNA: TGTGCCATCAGTGAATTACAGGGGGCGACTAACTATGGCTACACCTTC.

The table lists this clonotype with many counts. The gene calls are TRBV20-1 and TRBJ2-5, with no clear D. V lost 1 base, J lost 7 bases, and 13 bases lay in between. This CDR3 has 13 amino acids. Germline values: CDR1 DFQATT, CDR2 SNEGSKA (reference sequence). In nucleotides, the CDR3 is TGCAGTGCTAGAGGGACCTCCAAGTTGACCCAGTACTTC. It encodes CSARGTSKLTQYF.

This rearrangement joins TRBV2 to TRBJ1-5; TRBD1 is a possible D gene (6 bases). Trimming removed 10 bases from V and 7 bases from J, with 23 bases in between. Germline CDR1 is SNHLY and CDR2 is FYNNEI. The CDR3 totals 15 residues. CDR3 sequence reads: CATSTQGGFGQPQHF. In nucleotides, the CDR3 is TGTGCCACCTCGACTCAAGGGGGATTCGGACAGCCCCAGCATTTT.

This rearrangement joins TRBV7-7 to TRBJ1-1, with D tentatively TRBD1 (6 bases). Germline V CDR1 and CDR2: SSHAT, FNYEAQ (reference sequence). V lost 5 bases to trimming and J lost 1 base, with 11 bases between them. The CDR3 loop spans 14 amino acids. This CDR3 reads CASSQDSRNTEAFF. CDR3 DNA sequence: TGTGCCAGCAGCCAGGACAGTCGGAACACTGAAGCTTTCTTT. The whole variable domain, filled in from reference TRBV7-7 and TRBJ1-1, reads GAGVSQSPRYKVTKRGQDVTLRCDPISSHATLYWYQQALGQGPEFLTYFNYEAQPDKSGLPSDRFSAERPEGSISTLTIQRTEQRDSAMYRCASSQDSRNTEAFFGQGTRLTVV.

This clonotype occurred many times. The CDR3 sequence is CASSLARDEQYF. CDR3 DNA: TGTGCCAGCAGCTTAGCCCGGGACGAGCAGTACTTC. The chain has TRBV7-6 and TRBJ2-7, with unresolved D. The CDR3 spans 12 residues. The germline V gene encodes CDR1 SGHVS and CDR2 FNYEAQ. Trimming removed 0 bases at V and 5 bases at J, with 5 bases between.

This rearrangement joins TRBV7-3 to TRBJ2-7, with 10 bases lining up with TRBD2. The V segment lost 5 bases and the J segment 4 bases; nucleotides outside the gene matches: 8. CDR3 length: 15 amino acids. CDR1 is SGHTA, CDR2 FQGTGA, per germline. The CDR3 here is CASSQLAGQVYEQYF. The CDR3 nucleotides are TGTGCCAGCAGCCAACTAGCGGGGCAAGTGTACGAGCAGTACTTC.

The chain combines TRBV7-2 with TRBJ2-1; D is possibly TRBD2 (6 bases). The V gene's germline CDR1 is SGHTA and CDR2 FQGNSA. Trimming took off 8 bases at V and 9 bases at J, with 26 bases between the two ends. The CDR3 is 16 amino acids. The CDR3 region is CASVGGSDRFMGEQFF. The CDR3 region has the DNA TGTGCCAGCGTAGGAGGGTCGGACCGCTTCATGGGTGAGCAGTTCTTC.

This clonotype was counted at least ten times. This chain uses TRBV3-1 with TRBJ1-1; the match to TRBD1 covers 10 bases. Germline values: CDR1 LGHDT, CDR2 YNNKEL (reference sequence). With V trimmed by 4 bases and J by 7 bases, 3 bases remained unmatched. The CDR3 is made up of 13 amino acids. The CDR3 nucleotides are TGTGCCAGCAGCCGACAGGGGGCGGGTGAAGCTTTCTTT. It specifies CASSRQGAGEAFF.

This chain connects TRBV2 to TRBJ1-2, with TRBD1 matching 7 bases. Germline V gives CDR1 SNHLY, CDR2 FYNNEI. The CDR3 consists of 13 residues. After removal of 7 bases from V and 4 bases from J, the junction contained 6 bases not matched to a gene. The CDR3 region is CASMSGQSYGYTF. CDR3 DNA sequence: TGTGCCAGCATGTCGGGACAGAGCTATGGCTACACCTTC.